This is a list of T cell receptor beta chains from one sample in a study of beta chain features in type 1 diabetes. TCRdb's table, derived via immunoSEQ multiplex PCR, lists solely in-frame clones and lacks some. This repertoire shows approximately 250,000 clones, around 10% found once; its top ten account for under 0.035%. Sequenced material: naive CD4+ T cells from blood. These receptors were taken from a woman younger than 30 in good health. CDR3s leave out the opening cysteine and the closing phenylalanine or tryptophan. Fields, in order: CDR3 length, V gene, J gene, CDR3 protein.

14,TRBV30,TRBJ2-1,ACNAPGSIRNNEQF
11,TRBV29-1,TRBJ1-1,SVGGRASTEAF
13,TRBV19,TRBJ1-5,ASSIRGPGNQPQH
15,TRBV5-6,TRBJ1-5,ASSTRQGFYSNQPQH
12,TRBV9,TRBJ1-1,ASSVAGLDTEAF
15,TRBV4-2,TRBJ2-2,ASSQELAGGPGGELF
11,TRBV6-1,TRBJ1-1,ATRDSLNTEAF
10,TRBV28,TRBJ2-1,ASSLRGAEQF
13,TRBV2,TRBJ2-2,ASSSGQGAWGELF
12,TRBV21-1,TRBJ2-7,ASSKGQGPYEQY
12,TRBV5-1,TRBJ1-1,ASSWGTQNTEAF
18,TRBV29-1,TRBJ2-5,SAPFPGTSGRVGLQETQY
10,TRBV2,TRBJ1-2,ASTRDTRGYT
13,TRBV30,TRBJ2-5,AWSVRRGRAETQY
9,TRBV10-3,TRBJ2-1,AISQNNEQF
11,TRBV5-1,TRBJ2-2,ASSLEGAGELF
15,TRBV5-1,TRBJ2-2,ASSLLDRAANTGELF
12,TRBV23-1,TRBJ2-7,ASSQSNRRGEQY
14,TRBV5-1,TRBJ2-5,ASSLVGTGAGETQY
14,TRBV2,TRBJ2-1,ASSPRLAGDHNEQF
12,TRBV6-1,TRBJ1-2,ASSGGQQNYGYT
14,TRBV5-4,TRBJ1-2,ASSLYHPGQGGGYT
11,TRBV5-4,TRBJ2-1,ASSFGTENEQF
14,TRBV25-1,TRBJ2-2,ASSQTGGPNTGELF
11,TRBV6-1,TRBJ2-7,ASSPAGWYEQY
11,TRBV6-5,TRBJ2-1,ASSPGQGNEQF
13,TRBV5-5,TRBJ2-4,ASSANRAQQDIQY
14,TRBV7-9,TRBJ1-1,ASSGKRQGLGTEAF
12,TRBV7-2,TRBJ2-1,ASSLRRRNNEQF
11,TRBV7-9,TRBJ2-7,ATQGLAGGVQY
11,TRBV29-1,TRBJ1-1,SVSRTADTEAF
14,TRBV18,TRBJ2-5,ASSPLHGVLQETQY
14,TRBV7-9,TRBJ2-1,ASSLVGGTRVNEQF
13,TRBV6-4,TRBJ2-1,ASSRGGFGYNEQF
11,TRBV6-1,TRBJ2-7,ARRLREWDEQY
11,TRBV6-5,TRBJ2-7,ASSLYRYYEQY
12,TRBV19,TRBJ2-7,ASSIGGSYDEQY
15,TRBV11-2,TRBJ2-5,ASSSTLLAGVQQTQY
14,TRBV7-9,TRBJ2-1,ASSARLAGGDNEQF
13,TRBV2,TRBJ2-1,ASTLAGGGNNEQF
14,TRBV10-1,TRBJ2-1,ASSSAASGSFDEQF
11,TRBV19,TRBJ2-7,ASSIRVSYEQY
11,TRBV29-1,TRBJ2-2,SVDQGFPGELF
14,TRBV30,TRBJ1-6,AWRGLGASRDSPLH
14,TRBV30,TRBJ2-3,AWRGLAGKGTDTQY
11,TRBV30,TRBJ1-2,AWSVGLFYGYT
13,TRBV7-2,TRBJ2-1,ASSSTGLAVTEQF
12,TRBV10-3,TRBJ2-5,AIRSDRVQETQY
10,TRBV7-2,TRBJ1-2,ASSLDSYGYT
12,TRBV9,TRBJ2-5,ASSGDRGRETQY
12,TRBV5-1,TRBJ2-3,ASSYSGSTDTQY
13,TRBV10-3,TRBJ2-5,AISESTSGQETQY
16,TRBV9,TRBJ1-4,ASSATPAGTGSNEKLF
13,TRBV29-1,TRBJ1-2,SVEVFRQGEDGYT